This T cell receptor beta chain derives from a study of blood T cell repertoires in COVID-19. The CDR3 runs to 14 residues. Trimming took 2 bases from V and 4 from J, leaving 8 bases between them. The germline V gene encodes CDR1 LNHDA and CDR2 SQIVND (reference sequence). The study recruited people aged 18 to 89 years across more than 20 US areas. Two negative PCRs, clearance, or symptom resolution had been documented for recovered Cohort 3 donors. In the authors' workflow: Nucleated cell number was recorded as an estimate derived from reference gene primer amplification. Data came from immunoSEQ multiplex PCR; TCRdb stores just in-frame clones and leaves some out. V and J calls and clone size are those listed in that table; D and trimming were worked out from the DNA. The data hold approximately 150,000 clones, with 82% observed a single time. This clone was counted a few times.

The chain employs TRBV19 and TRBJ2-2, with D unclear. The TCR comes from a man aged 60 to 75 who had recovered from COVID-19. The sequenced sample consisted of PBMCs or T cells enriched from blood (not recorded which). CDR3 nucleotide sequence: TGTGCCAGTAGTATATCCTCGGGCACCGGGGAGCTGTTTTTT. Residues: CASSISSGTGELFF.